This T cell receptor (beta chain) was observed in a study of blood T cell repertoires in COVID-19. TCRdb keeps only in-frame clones here, not all; method: immunoSEQ multiplex PCR. The table includes tens of thousands of clones, around 88% detected once. Sequenced input: peripheral blood. This TCR derives from a human donor in a cohort sampled during active COVID-19.

The CDR3 sequence: CSATTGSSYEQYF. For the CDR3, the DNA is TGCAGCGCTACTACGGGTAGCTCCTACGAGCAGTACTTC. The chain links TRBV29-1 to TRBJ2-7, with D unresolved. The V end was cut by 7 bases, the J end by 0 bases, with 13 bases between. The germline gives CDR1 SQVTM, CDR2 ANQGSEA. This CDR3 spans 13 amino acids.